These T cell receptor beta chains were read from a single sample in a study of blood T cell repertoires in COVID-19. The protocol was immunoSEQ multiplex PCR, while the TCRdb copy is restricted to in-frame clones and leaves out a portion. The data contain around 190,000 clones, roughly 79% of them seen just once; the ten biggest clones take up around 10%. Sequencing was carried out using peripheral blood. These receptors all come from a woman aged 40 to 49 with COVID-19, enrolled during active disease. The CDR3 runs from the conserved cysteine through the conserved F or W. Fields, in order: D gene, J gene, V gene, clone size, CDR3 protein, CDR3 DNA. A D gene is named only where the DNA matches it firmly. Rows may omit the clone size; those that give it use once, few, many or a size class.

>TRBD1|TRBJ2-1|TRBV18|NA
CASSPRTGGINEQFF
TGTGCCAGCTCACCGCGGACAGGGGGCATCAATGAGCAGTTCTTC
>TRBD1|TRBJ1-5|TRBV19|NA
CASSIPGQGDQPQHF
TGTGCCAGTAGTATACCTGGACAGGGGGACCAGCCCCAGCATTTT
>TRBD2|TRBJ2-5|TRBV11-3|NA
CASSFGTSEGETQYF
TGTGCCAGCAGCTTTGGAACTAGCGAAGGAGAGACCCAGTACTTC
>TRBD1|TRBJ2-5|TRBV18|NA
CASSHGQEETQYF
TGTGCCAGCTCACATGGACAGGAAGAGACCCAGTACTTC
>NA|TRBJ2-1|TRBV2|NA
CASSEGGRAFF
TGTGCCAGCAGTGAGGGCGGGCGGGCGTTCTTC
>NA|TRBJ1-6|TRBV5-5|NA
CASSLGAGSPLHF
TGTGCCAGCAGCCTGGGGGCAGGGTCACCCCTCCACTTT
>TRBD2|TRBJ2-7|TRBV25-1|NA
CASSVSGTINRYEQYF
TGTGCCAGCAGTGTATCCGGGACTATTAACCGCTACGAGCAGTACTTC
>TRBD1|TRBJ2-1|TRBV19|NA
CASSFFGTGGGGSPFNEQFF
TGTGCCAGTAGTTTCTTCGGGACAGGGGGCGGAGGATCTCCCTTCAATGAGCAGTTCTTC
>TRBD1|TRBJ2-5|TRBV3-1/TRBV3-2|NA
CASSLPDRGHETQYF
TGTGCCAGCAGCCTCCCGGACAGGGGGCATGAGACCCAGTACTTC
>NA|TRBJ2-6|TRBV7-8|NA
CASSFLDSPISGANVLTF
TGTGCCAGCAGCTTTTTGGACAGTCCTATCTCTGGGGCCAACGTCCTGACTTTC
>TRBD1|TRBJ2-2|TRBV28|NA
CASSSTGDTGELFF
TGTGCCAGCAGTTCTACAGGGGACACCGGGGAGCTGTTTTTT
>TRBD2|TRBJ2-5|TRBV9|once
CASSEQAGRGETQYF
TGTGCCAGCAGCGAACAAGCGGGGCGCGGGGAGACCCAGTACTTC
>NA|TRBJ2-1|TRBV20-1|NA
CSASRGSSYNEQFF
TGCAGTGCTAGTAGGGGGAGCTCCTACAATGAGCAGTTCTTC
>TRBD1|TRBJ1-2|TRBV6-4|NA
CASRGTGGIGYTF
TGTGCCAGCAGGGGGACAGGAGGAATTGGCTACACCTTC
>NA|TRBJ2-2|TRBV28|NA
CASSQGREGELFF
TGTGCCAGCAGTCAGGGTCGGGAGGGGGAGCTGTTTTTT
>TRBD1|TRBJ2-1|TRBV20-1|NA
CSARDRAPQFF
TGCAGTGCTAGGGACAGGGCCCCACAGTTCTTC
>NA|TRBJ2-1|TRBV2|NA
CASSFRGSSYNEQFF
TGTGCCAGCAGTTTTCGGGGGAGCTCCTACAATGAGCAGTTCTTC
>TRBD1|TRBJ2-1|TRBV6-5|NA
CATQNRQGEGNEQFF
TGTGCCACGCAGAACCGACAGGGCGAGGGCAATGAGCAGTTCTTC
>TRBD2|TRBJ2-7|TRBV10-1|many
CASHRTSIYEQYF
TGCGCCAGCCATAGGACTAGCATCTACGAGCAGTACTTC
>NA|TRBJ2-7|TRBV28|NA
CASSLGDYEQYF
TGTGCCAGCAGTTTGGGAGACTACGAGCAGTACTTC
>NA|TRBJ1-1|TRBV14|NA
CASSQDPTGIGNTEAFF
TGTGCCAGCAGCCAAGACCCAACAGGGATAGGGAACACTGAAGCTTTCTTT
>TRBD2|TRBJ2-1|TRBV27|NA
CASSWTSGYNEQFF
TGTGCCAGCAGCTGGACTAGCGGCTACAATGAGCAGTTCTTC
>TRBD1|TRBJ1-3|TRBV30|many
CAWSGTGTGNTIYF
TGTGCCTGGAGCGGGACAGGGACCGGAAACACCATATATTTT
>NA|TRBJ2-1|TRBV4-1|NA
CASSTVQGSYNEQFF
TGCGCCAGCTCGACGGTACAGGGCTCCTACAATGAGCAGTTCTTC
>NA|TRBJ1-1|TRBV6-5|once
CASSYPGDGVTEAFF
TGTGCCAGCAGTTACCCAGGGGATGGGGTCACTGAAGCTTTCTTT
>TRBD1|TRBJ2-7|TRBV29-1|once
CSVGTASDEQYF
TGCAGCGTCGGGACAGCCTCGGACGAGCAGTACTTC
>TRBD1|TRBJ1-6|TRBV30|NA
CAWGGTGNSPLHF
TGTGCCTGGGGCGGGACAGGCAATTCACCCCTCCACTTT
>TRBD1|TRBJ2-1|TRBV29-1|NA
CSVFWDRLNEQFF
TGCAGCGTTTTCTGGGACAGGCTAAATGAGCAGTTCTTC
>TRBD1|TRBJ2-2|TRBV9|NA
CASSPGDRDTGELFF
TGTGCCAGCAGCCCTGGGGACAGGGACACCGGGGAGCTGTTTTTT
>NA|TRBJ2-5|TRBV3-1/TRBV3-2|NA
CASSQGSETQYF
TGTGCCAGCAGCCAAGGTAGTGAGACCCAGTACTTC
>NA|TRBJ2-3|TRBV24-1|many
CATSDSPDFPDTQYF
TGTGCCACCAGTGATTCCCCGGACTTCCCAGATACGCAGTATTTT
>TRBD1|TRBJ1-1|TRBV5-5|NA
CASSPGQVWDTEAFF
TGTGCCAGCAGCCCGGGACAGGTTTGGGACACTGAAGCTTTCTTT
>TRBD1|TRBJ1-2|TRBV5-6|few
CASSLEGGPMGADF
TGTGCCAGCAGCTTGGAAGGGGGCCCTATGGGAGCAGACTTC
>NA|TRBJ2-1|TRBV2|NA
CASSEDIIWDEQFF
TGTGCCAGCAGTGAGGACATTATTTGGGATGAGCAGTTCTTC
>NA|TRBJ1-2|TRBV3-1/TRBV3-2|NA
CASSQGRYGYTF
TGTGCCAGCAGCCAAGGGAGATATGGCTACACCTTC
>NA|TRBJ1-4|TRBV2|NA
CASRGSLGKLFF
TGTGCCAGCAGGGGTAGCCTGGGAAAACTGTTTTTT
>NA|TRBJ2-3|TRBV30|NA
CAWSFRRAGSITDTQYF
TGTGCCTGGAGTTTTAGGCGCGCAGGTTCGATCACAGATACGCAGTATTTT
>NA|TRBJ1-2|TRBV19|NA
CARRETVPFDYGYTF
TGTGCCAGAAGAGAGACAGTGCCATTTGACTATGGCTACACCTTC
>TRBD1|TRBJ2-7|TRBV28|few
CASQTQGAGTYEQYF
TGTGCCAGCCAGACCCAGGGGGCCGGGACCTACGAGCAGTACTTC
>NA|TRBJ2-5|TRBV3-1/TRBV3-2|NA
CASKEGWGQETQYF
TGTGCCAGCAAGGAGGGCTGGGGCCAAGAGACCCAGTACTTC
>NA|TRBJ1-1|TRBV19|NA
CASIREAEAFF
TGTGCCAGCATCAGGGAGGCTGAAGCTTTCTTT
>NA|TRBJ1-6|TRBV30|NA
CAWSEGAVGMIHSPLHF
TGTGCCTGGAGCGAAGGAGCGGTGGGTATGATACATTCACCCCTCCACTTT
>NA|TRBJ2-2|TRBV19|NA
CASSMSNRYTGELFF
TGTGCCAGTAGTATGTCTAACCGATACACCGGGGAGCTGTTTTTT
>NA|TRBJ2-1|TRBV30|NA
CAWSRGAGTYNEQFF
TGTGCCTGGAGTAGGGGCGCAGGTACCTACAATGAGCAGTTCTTC
>NA|TRBJ2-2|TRBV24-1|NA
CATSDEKGVTGELFF
TGTGCCACCAGTGATGAAAAAGGGGTGACCGGGGAGCTGTTTTTT
>TRBD1|TRBJ1-6|TRBV10-3|NA
CAISEWGTDDNSPLHF
TGTGCCATCAGTGAGTGGGGGACAGACGATAATTCACCCCTCCACTTT
>NA|TRBJ1-1|TRBV7-8|NA
CASIGPSGAEAFF
TGTGCCAGCATCGGACCTTCGGGGGCTGAAGCTTTCTTT
>NA|TRBJ1-2|TRBV4-1|NA
CASSQEGANYGYTF
TGCGCCAGCAGCCAAGAGGGAGCTAACTATGGCTACACCTTC